One and the same sample provided the 26 T cell receptor beta chains below, sequenced in a study of cytomegalovirus exposure and HLA in healthy donors. Researchers ran the PCR with 60 Vbeta and 13 Jbeta primers. Only in-frame clones appear in the TCRdb table, and some are missing; sequencing was by immunoSEQ multiplex PCR. The sample includes about 82,000 clones, around a tenth of them seen just once. Sequenced sample: PBMCs. The receptors shown here come from a man aged 60 to 75 in good health and CMV-seropositive.

This chain connects TRBV4-2 to TRBJ1-1, with a tentative D call TRBD1 (6 bases). Germline values: CDR1 LGHNA, CDR2 YNFKEQ. The CDR3 spans 15 residues. Trimming removed 4 bases at V and 2 bases at J, with 14 bases between. The CDR3 coding sequence is TGTGCCAGCAGCCTGCAATCCGGGACAAACACTGAAGCTTTCTTT. Translation gives CASSLQSGTNTEAFF.

This chain uses TRBV7-2 with TRBJ2-7, with D possibly TRBD2 on 5 matching bases. Trimming pared 5 bases from V and 1 base from J, leaving 12 bases between. The length of the CDR3 is 14 residues. Germline CDR1 is SGHTA and CDR2 is FQGNSA. CDR3 sequence: CASSQSSESYEQYF. The DNA of the CDR3 is TGTGCCAGCAGCCAAAGTAGCGAATCCTACGAGCAGTACTTC.

The genes are TRBV4-2 and TRBJ1-4, with 8 bases fitting TRBD1. J lost 8 bases, V lost 0 bases, and 8 bases had no gene match. Germline CDR1 LGHNA, CDR2 YNFKEQ. This CDR3 has 16 amino acids. The CDR3 here is CASSQEQGGAREKLFF. The DNA for the CDR3 is TGTGCCAGCAGCCAAGAACAGGGGGGGGCTCGCGAAAAACTGTTTTTT.

The rearrangement joins TRBV19 to TRBJ1-3; D may be TRBD1 (6 bases). CDR3 length equals 14 residues. Trimming took 7 bases from V and 8 from J, leaving 18 bases between them. In germline, CDR1 is LNHDA, CDR2 SQIVND (reference sequence). CDR3 bases: TGTGCCAGTACCGACAGGCTTGCTGGGGACACCATATATTTT. Protein: CASTDRLAGDTIYF.

This chain connects TRBV28 to TRBJ1-4; no definite D call. V was clipped by 6 bases and J by 8 bases, with 13 bases between them. The CDR3 spans 13 residues. CDR1 is MDHEN and CDR2 is SYDVKM in the germline V gene. The CDR3 DNA reads as TGTGCCAGCAGAACTGGGCCGGGGGAAAAACTGTTTTTT. This translates into CASRTGPGEKLFF.

The chain has TRBV9 and TRBJ2-3; D is ambiguous. V was trimmed by 0 bases and J by 5 bases, leaving 13 bases between them. Germline CDR1 is SGDLS and CDR2 is YYNGEE. The CDR3 contains 15 residues. The chain's CDR3 is CASSVGGPRGDTQYF. Written as DNA, the CDR3 is TGTGCCAGCAGCGTAGGCGGCCCGCGCGGAGATACGCAGTATTTT.

This clone was seen a few times. The chain combines TRBV6-6 with TRBJ2-3, with 8 nucleotides matching TRBD1. The V gene end was trimmed by 6 bases and the J gene end by 3 bases; junction bases not matched to a gene: 8. The germline CDR1 and CDR2 sequences are MNHNY and SVGAGI (reference sequence). The CDR3 sequence is 15 residues long. CDR3 in amino acids: CASRLDRGGTDTQYF. Written as DNA, the CDR3 is TGTGCCAGCAGGCTTGACAGGGGAGGTACAGATACGCAGTATTTT.

The chain joins TRBV10-3 to TRBJ2-5, with 8 nucleotides matching TRBD2. V shed 5 bases and J 4 bases; nucleotides not matched to a gene: 6. The CDR3 is 14 residues long. Germline assignment: CDR1 ENHRY and CDR2 SYGVKD. The CDR3 bases are TGTGCCATCAGTAATCTCCGGGGGGGAGAGACCCAGTACTTC. It is translated as CAISNLRGGETQYF.

There are a few counts of this clone. The chain recombines TRBV7-2 with TRBJ2-7; 11 bases fit TRBD2. This CDR3 contains 18 residues. Germline CDR1 is SGHTA and CDR2 is FQGNSA. V was clipped by 1 base and J by 5 bases; unmatched bases: 13. CDR3 in DNA: TGTGCCAGCAGCTTAGTCGGGGGGCTAGCGGGGGGCCGGGACGAGCAGTACGTC. It is translated as CASSLVGGLAGGRDEQYV.

The genes are TRBV7-4 and TRBJ2-3, with 10 bases matching TRBD2. The trim removed 5 bases at V and 1 base at J, leaving 12 bases unmatched. Germline V gene data show CDR1 as SGHVT and CDR2 as SQSDAQ. This CDR3 has 18 amino acids. This CDR3 is CASSRAFSGTSGTDTQYF. The CDR3 DNA reads as TGTGCCAGCAGCCGAGCCTTCTCCGGGACTAGCGGCACAGATACGCAGTATTTT.

This chain's CDR3 is CSVASGNYYNEQFF. The CDR3 bases are TGCAGCGTTGCTAGCGGGAATTACTACAATGAGCAGTTCTTC. The rearrangement uses TRBV29-1 and TRBJ2-1, with 9 bases fitting TRBD2. Trimming removed 4 bases from V and 3 bases from J; junction bases left unmatched: 4. Germline loops: CDR1 SQVTM, CDR2 ANQGSEA. The length of the CDR3 is 14 residues.

This chain connects TRBV2 to TRBJ2-3; 9 bases are shared with TRBD1. This CDR3 has 15 residues. V shed 7 bases and J 5 bases; nucleotides not matched to a gene: 10. CDR1 is SNHLY, CDR2 FYNNEI, per germline. Here the CDR3 reads CASNPYRGQGDTQYF. CDR3 in DNA: TGTGCCAGCAACCCTTACAGGGGGCAGGGAGATACGCAGTATTTT.

V gene TRBV30 combines with J gene TRBJ1-1; D not resolved. CDR1 GTSNPN and CDR2 SVGIG come from the germline V gene (reference sequence). V was clipped by 0 bases and J by 4 bases, with 12 bases between them. CDR3 size: 14 residues. DNA for the CDR3: TGTGCCTGGAGTGTACTAGGGATTGTCACTGAAGCTTTCTTT. Its protein is CAWSVLGIVTEAFF.

The sample holds a few counts of this clone. The chain employs TRBV7-9 and TRBJ1-4; TRBD1 aligns across 7 bases. Trimming at V came to 4 bases and at J to 8 bases, leaving 10 bases not matched to a gene. The CDR3 is 15 residues long. The germline V gene has CDR1 SEHNR and CDR2 FQNEAQ (reference sequence). CDR3 sequence reads: CASSSDRDLGEKLFF. The CDR3 nucleotides are TGTGCCAGCAGCTCAGACAGGGACCTTGGGGAAAAACTGTTTTTT.

The chain couples TRBV28 to TRBJ2-2; weak D call: TRBD1 (5 bases). The CDR3 is made up of 14 amino acids. CDR1 and CDR2 (germline): MDHEN, SYDVKM. Trimming took off 11 bases at V and 0 bases at J, with 13 bases between the two ends. CDR3 loop: CAVLTASNTGELFF. CDR3 coding DNA: TGTGCCGTGCTGACAGCTTCGAACACCGGGGAGCTGTTTTTT.

The chain links TRBV11-2 to TRBJ1-2; no clear D gene. Trimming cost V 5 bases and J 2 bases, with 6 bases left between them. There are 12 residues in the CDR3. The V gene's germline CDR1 is SGHAT and CDR2 FQNNGV. The CDR3 loop reads CASSPQNYGYTF. The DNA of the CDR3 is TGTGCCAGCAGCCCACAGAACTATGGCTACACCTTC.

The chain employs TRBV27 and TRBJ1-1; TRBD1 is a possible D gene (5 bases). The germline V gene has CDR1 MNHEY and CDR2 SMNVEV (reference sequence). V was clipped by 0 bases and J by 4 bases, with 12 bases between them. The length of the CDR3 is 15 residues. The CDR3 reads CASSLSIGAGTEAFF. The CDR3 coding sequence is TGTGCCAGCAGTTTATCGATAGGGGCTGGCACTGAAGCTTTCTTT.

This clone appeared a few times. The chain is built from TRBV5-1 and TRBJ1-4; weak D call: TRBD1 (5 bases). This CDR3 has 15 residues. V lost 4 bases, J lost 0 bases, and 10 bases lay in between. Germline CDR1 reads SGHRS; CDR2 reads YFSETQ. This CDR3 reads CASSLDRSTNEKLFF. CDR3 coding DNA: TGCGCCAGCAGCCTAGACAGATCAACTAATGAAAAACTGTTTTTT.

A few counts support this clone. The rearrangement links TRBV6-6 to TRBJ2-6; D is uncertain. V gave up 8 bases and J gave up 0 bases, with 14 bases separating them. Germline V gene data show CDR1 as MNHNY and CDR2 as SVGAGI (reference sequence). The CDR3 loop spans 16 amino acids. The DNA of the CDR3 is TGTGCCAGCTTCGGTGATTCCGCCTCTGGGGCCAACGTCCTGACTTTC. It encodes CASFGDSASGANVLTF.

This sequence joins TRBV20-1 and TRBJ2-1; D remains ambiguous. The CDR3 length is 11 residues. The V and J ends lost 0 bases and 5 bases respectively, with 2 bases between them. Germline-derived CDR1 and CDR2 are DFQATT and SNEGSKA (reference sequence). The DNA of the CDR3 is TGCAGTGCTAGAGATAACAATGAGCAGTTCTTC. This codes for CSARDNNEQFF.

This clone was seen a few times. The J gene is TRBJ1-4, the V gene TRBV6-5; possibly TRBD1 for D (6 bases). The CDR3 has 13 amino acids. V was cut by 6 bases and J by 4 bases, with 9 bases left in between. Germline CDR1 MNHEY, CDR2 SVGAGI. CDR3 bases: TGTGCCAGCAGAAGGGGACATAATGAAAAACTGTTTTTT. The encoded protein is CASRRGHNEKLFF.

This chain links TRBV18 with TRBJ2-5, with TRBD2 as a possible D gene (5 bases). Germline lookup yields CDR1 KGHSH and CDR2 LQKENI. This CDR3 comprises 13 residues. Trimming removed 4 bases from V and 2 bases from J, with 8 bases in between. DNA for the CDR3: TGTGCCAGCTCACAAACTAGACAAGAGACCCAGTACTTC. Residues: CASSQTRQETQYF. The full variable domain, with the rest looked up from reference TRBV18 and TRBJ2-5, is NAGVMQNPRHLVRRRGQEARLRCSPMKGHSHVYWYRQLPEEGLKFMVYLQKENIIDESGMPKERFSAEFPKEGPSILRIQQVVRGDSAAYFCASSQTRQETQYFGPGTRLLVL.

The J gene is TRBJ2-3, the V gene TRBV10-2; D call uncertain. Germline V gene data show CDR1 as WSHSY and CDR2 as SAAADI. CDR3 length: 13 residues. Trimming took off 5 bases at V and 6 bases at J, with 12 bases between the two ends. CDR3 amino acids: CASSQNARDTQYF. CDR3 DNA sequence: TGCGCCAGCAGTCAGAATGCGAGGGATACGCAGTATTTT.

In this sample, this clone turned up a few times. The chain combines TRBV5-1 with TRBJ2-7; 9 nucleotides align to TRBD2. The trim removed 7 bases at V and 7 bases at J, leaving 9 bases unmatched. This CDR3 has 13 amino acids. The germline CDR1 and CDR2 sequences are SGHRS and YFSETQ. The CDR3 loop reads CASGELAGEEQYF. The CDR3 coding sequence is TGCGCCAGCGGAGAGTTAGCGGGAGAAGAGCAGTACTTC.

This clone showed up just a few times. The V call is TRBV6-5, the J call TRBJ1-2, with 7 bases fitting TRBD1. This CDR3 comprises 14 residues. Germline CDR1 is MNHEY and CDR2 is SVGAGI. With V trimmed by 5 bases and J by 2 bases, 5 bases remained unmatched. The CDR3: CASSAGQANYGYTF. The CDR3 DNA follows: TGTGCCAGCAGTGCCGGACAGGCCAACTATGGCTACACCTTC.

This clone was found a few times. The chain employs TRBV28 and TRBJ2-2, with 12 bases fitting TRBD2. In germline, CDR1 is MDHEN, CDR2 SYDVKM. The trim removed 3 bases at V and 5 bases at J, leaving 13 bases unmatched. The CDR3 sequence is 19 residues long. The CDR3 protein is CASSFFLRLAGDRTGELFF. The CDR3 nucleotides are TGTGCCAGCAGTTTCTTCTTAAGACTAGCGGGAGATCGAACCGGGGAGCTGTTTTTT.